This T cell receptor beta chain was sequenced in a study of blood T cell repertoires in COVID-19. Overall study context: Samples taken during acute and convalescent COVID-19 were collected in the United States, Italy and Spain. Sources were T cells, B-cell-depleted T cells, or PBMCs; the material itself was cDNA or gDNA.

Original processing methods: Amplification of reference gene primers provided the estimated nucleated cell counts. Libraries were prepared by immunoSEQ multiplex PCR; TCRdb keeps only in-frame clonotypes and omits some of them. Clone size and V and J calls were adopted from that table, with D and trimming inferred from the DNA. In the table there are 150,000 to 180,000 clones, nearly 80% of which are singletons. The TCR originated in a man older than 75 with acute or convalescent COVID-19. The source material was peripheral blood.

The DNA of the CDR3 is TGTGCCAGTAGTATAAAGGGGGGAACAGGGGCCCGCACTGAAGCTTTCTTT. Encoded protein: CASSIKGGTGARTEAFF. The chain employs TRBV19 and TRBJ1-1, with 7 bases aligning to TRBD1. J gave up 4 bases and V 2 bases, and 13 bases lay outside the gene matches. The CDR3 length is 17 residues. Germline V gene lookup returns CDR1 LNHDA and CDR2 SQIVND (reference sequence).